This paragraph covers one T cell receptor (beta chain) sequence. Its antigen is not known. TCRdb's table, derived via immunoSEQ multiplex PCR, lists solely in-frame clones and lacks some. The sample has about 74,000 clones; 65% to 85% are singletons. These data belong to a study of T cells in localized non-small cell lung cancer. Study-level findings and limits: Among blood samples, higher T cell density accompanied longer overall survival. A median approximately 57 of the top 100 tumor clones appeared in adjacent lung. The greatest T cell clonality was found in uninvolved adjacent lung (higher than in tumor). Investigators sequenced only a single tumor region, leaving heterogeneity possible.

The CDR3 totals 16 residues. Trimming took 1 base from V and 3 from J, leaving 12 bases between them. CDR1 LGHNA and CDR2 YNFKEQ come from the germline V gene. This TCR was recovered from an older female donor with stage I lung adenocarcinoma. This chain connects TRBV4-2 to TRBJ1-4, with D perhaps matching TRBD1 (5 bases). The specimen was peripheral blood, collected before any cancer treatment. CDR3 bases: TGTGCCAGCAGCCAAGCCCCCCAGGGCGCTAATGAAAAACTGTTTTTT. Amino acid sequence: CASSQAPQGANEKLFF.